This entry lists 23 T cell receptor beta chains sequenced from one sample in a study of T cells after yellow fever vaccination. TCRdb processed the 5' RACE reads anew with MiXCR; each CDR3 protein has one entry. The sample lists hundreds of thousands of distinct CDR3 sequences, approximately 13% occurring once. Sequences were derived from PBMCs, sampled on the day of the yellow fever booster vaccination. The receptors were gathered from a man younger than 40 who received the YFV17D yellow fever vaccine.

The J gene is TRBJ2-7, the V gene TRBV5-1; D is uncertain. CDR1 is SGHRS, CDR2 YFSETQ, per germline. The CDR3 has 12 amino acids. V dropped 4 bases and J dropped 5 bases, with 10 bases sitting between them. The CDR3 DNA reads TGCGCCAGCAGCCGCTCAAACCACGAGCAGTACTTC. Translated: CASSRSNHEQYF.

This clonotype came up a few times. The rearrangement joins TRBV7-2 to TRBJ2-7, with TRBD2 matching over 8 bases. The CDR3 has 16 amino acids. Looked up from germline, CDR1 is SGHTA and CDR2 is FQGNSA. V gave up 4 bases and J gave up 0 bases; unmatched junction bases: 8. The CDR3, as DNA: TGTGCCAGCAGCTCCCGCCCCGCGGGAGGCTCCTACGAGCAGTACTTC. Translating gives CASSSRPAGGSYEQYF.

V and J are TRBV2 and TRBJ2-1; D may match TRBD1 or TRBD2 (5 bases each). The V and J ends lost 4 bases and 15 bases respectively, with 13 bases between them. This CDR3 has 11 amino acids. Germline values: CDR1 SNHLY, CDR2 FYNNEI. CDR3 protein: CASSGDGIPFF. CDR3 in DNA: TGTGCCAGCAGTGGGGACGGGATACCGTTCTTC.

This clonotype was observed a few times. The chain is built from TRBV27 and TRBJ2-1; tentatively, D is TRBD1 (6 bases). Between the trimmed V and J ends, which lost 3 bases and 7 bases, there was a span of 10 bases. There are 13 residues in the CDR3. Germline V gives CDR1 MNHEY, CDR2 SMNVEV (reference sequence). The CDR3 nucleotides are TGTGCCAGCAGTTTCAACAGGGTGAATGAGCAGTTCTTC. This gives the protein CASSFNRVNEQFF.

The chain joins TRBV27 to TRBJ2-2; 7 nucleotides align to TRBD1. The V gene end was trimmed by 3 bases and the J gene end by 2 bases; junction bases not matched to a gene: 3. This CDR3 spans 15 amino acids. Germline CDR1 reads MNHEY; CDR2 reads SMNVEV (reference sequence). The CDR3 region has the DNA TGTGCCAGCAGTTTCGGGACAGTCAACACCGGGGAGCTGTTTTTT. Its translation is CASSFGTVNTGELFF.

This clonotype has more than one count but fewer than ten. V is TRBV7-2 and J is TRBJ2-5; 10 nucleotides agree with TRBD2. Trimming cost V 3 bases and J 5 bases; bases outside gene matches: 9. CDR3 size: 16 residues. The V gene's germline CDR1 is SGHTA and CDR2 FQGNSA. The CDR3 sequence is CASSFYSGRPPETQYF. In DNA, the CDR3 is TGTGCCAGCAGCTTCTATAGCGGGAGGCCCCCGGAGACCCAGTACTTC.

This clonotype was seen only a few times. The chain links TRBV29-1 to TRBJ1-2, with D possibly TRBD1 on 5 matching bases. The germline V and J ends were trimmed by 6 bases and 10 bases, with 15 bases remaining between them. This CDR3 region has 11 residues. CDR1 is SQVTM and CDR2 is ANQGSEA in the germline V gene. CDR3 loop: CSVGTPKSYTF. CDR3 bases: TGCAGCGTCGGGACGCCGAAGTCCTACACCTTC.

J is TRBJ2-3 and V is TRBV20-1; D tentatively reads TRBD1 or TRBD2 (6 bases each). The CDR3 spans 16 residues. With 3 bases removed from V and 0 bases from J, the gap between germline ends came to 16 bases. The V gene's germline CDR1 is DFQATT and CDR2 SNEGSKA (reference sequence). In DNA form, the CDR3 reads TGCAGTGCTAGGCAAACAGGGAGGTCCAGCACAGATACGCAGTATTTT. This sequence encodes CSARQTGRSSTDTQYF.

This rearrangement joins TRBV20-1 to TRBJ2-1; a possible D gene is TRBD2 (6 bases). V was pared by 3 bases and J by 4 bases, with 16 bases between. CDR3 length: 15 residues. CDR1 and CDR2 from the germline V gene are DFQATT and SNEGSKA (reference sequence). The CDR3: CSASGGDYLYNEQFF. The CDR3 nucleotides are TGCAGTGCTAGTGGCGGGGATTACCTTTACAATGAGCAGTTCTTC.

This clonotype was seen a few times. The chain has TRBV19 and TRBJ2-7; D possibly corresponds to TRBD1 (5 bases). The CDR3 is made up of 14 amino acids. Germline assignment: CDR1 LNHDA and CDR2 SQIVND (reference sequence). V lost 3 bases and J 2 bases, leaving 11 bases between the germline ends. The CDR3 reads CASSIYDSTYEQYF. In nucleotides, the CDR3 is TGTGCCAGTAGTATTTATGACAGTACCTACGAGCAGTACTTC.

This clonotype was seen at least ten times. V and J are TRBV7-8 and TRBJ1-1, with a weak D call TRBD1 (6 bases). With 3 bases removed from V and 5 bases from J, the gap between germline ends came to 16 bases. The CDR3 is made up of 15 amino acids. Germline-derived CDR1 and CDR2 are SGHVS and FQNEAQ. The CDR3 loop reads CASSFYGGGGTEAFF. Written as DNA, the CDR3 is TGTGCCAGCAGCTTTTATGGGGGCGGGGGGACTGAAGCTTTCTTT.

The CDR3 spells CASSLDAGTGSGYTF. CDR3 sequence (DNA): TGTGCCAGCAGCTTAGACGCCGGGACAGGCTCTGGCTACACCTTC. V gene TRBV11-2 combines with J gene TRBJ1-2; 8 bases align to TRBD1. Germline V lookup: CDR1 SGHAT, CDR2 FQNNGV. The V gene end was trimmed by 0 bases and the J gene end by 7 bases; junction bases not matched to a gene: 7. The CDR3 runs to 15 residues.

The CDR3 region has the DNA TGTGCCAGCAGTTACTCGCCTAGCGGGAGTAGCACAGATACGCAGTATTTT. Translation: CASSYSPSGSSTDTQYF. V and J are TRBV6-5 and TRBJ2-3, with TRBD2 matching over 10 bases. CDR1 is MNHEY, CDR2 SVGAGI, per germline. The V segment lost 0 bases and the J segment 0 bases; nucleotides outside the gene matches: 3. The CDR3 sequence is 17 residues long.

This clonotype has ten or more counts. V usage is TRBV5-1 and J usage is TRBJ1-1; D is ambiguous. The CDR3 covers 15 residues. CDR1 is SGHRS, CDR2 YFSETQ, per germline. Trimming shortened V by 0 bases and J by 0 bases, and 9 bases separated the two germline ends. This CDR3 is CASSLALGLNTEAFF. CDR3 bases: TGCGCCAGCAGCTTGGCTTTAGGGTTGAACACTGAAGCTTTCTTT. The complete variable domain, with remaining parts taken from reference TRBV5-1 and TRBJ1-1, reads KAGVTQTPRYLIKTRGQQVTLSCSPISGHRSVSWYQQTPGQGLQFLFEYFSETQRNKGNFPGRFSGRQFSNSRSEMNVSTLELGDSALYLCASSLALGLNTEAFFGQGTRLTVV.

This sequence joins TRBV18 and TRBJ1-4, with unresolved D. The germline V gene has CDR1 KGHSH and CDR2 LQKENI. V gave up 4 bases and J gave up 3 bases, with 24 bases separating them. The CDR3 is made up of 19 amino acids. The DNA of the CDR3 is TGTGCCAGCTCACTAAACGCCCAGTACAGCCGGCGGGCTAATGAAAAACTGTTTTTT. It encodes CASSLNAQYSRRANEKLFF.

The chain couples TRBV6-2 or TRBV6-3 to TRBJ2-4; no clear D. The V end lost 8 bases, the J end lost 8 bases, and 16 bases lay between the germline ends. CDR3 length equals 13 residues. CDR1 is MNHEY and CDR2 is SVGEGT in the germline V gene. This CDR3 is CASLRGSSDIQYF. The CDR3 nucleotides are TGTGCCAGCCTAAGAGGCTCCTCGGACATTCAGTACTTC.

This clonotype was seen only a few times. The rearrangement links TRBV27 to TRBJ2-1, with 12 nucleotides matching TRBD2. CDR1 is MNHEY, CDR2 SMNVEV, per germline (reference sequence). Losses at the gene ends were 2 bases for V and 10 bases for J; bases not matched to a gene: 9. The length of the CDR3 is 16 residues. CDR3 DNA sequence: TGTGCCAGCAGTTTACGGACTAGCGGGACCTCTGACGAGCAGTTCTTC. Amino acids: CASSLRTSGTSDEQFF.

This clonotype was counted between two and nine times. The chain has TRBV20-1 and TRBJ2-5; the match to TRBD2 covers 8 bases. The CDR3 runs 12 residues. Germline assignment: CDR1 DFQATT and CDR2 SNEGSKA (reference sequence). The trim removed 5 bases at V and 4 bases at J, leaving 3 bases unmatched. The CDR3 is CSAGREGETQYF. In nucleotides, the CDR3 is TGCAGTGCTGGACGGGAGGGAGAGACCCAGTACTTC.

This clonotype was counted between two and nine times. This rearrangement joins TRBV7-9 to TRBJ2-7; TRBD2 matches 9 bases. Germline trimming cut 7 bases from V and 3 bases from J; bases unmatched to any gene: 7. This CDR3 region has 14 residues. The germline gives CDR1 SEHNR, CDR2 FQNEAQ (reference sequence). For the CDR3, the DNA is TGTGCCAGCACCGTAGCGGGAGCCAACTACGAGCAGTACTTC. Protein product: CASTVAGANYEQYF. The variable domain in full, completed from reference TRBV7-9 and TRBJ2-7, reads DTGVSQNPRHKITKRGQNVTFRCDPISEHNRLYWYRQTLGQGPEFLTYFQNEAQLEKSRLLSDRFSAERPKGSFSTLEIQRTEQGDSAMYLCASTVAGANYEQYFGPGTRLTVT.

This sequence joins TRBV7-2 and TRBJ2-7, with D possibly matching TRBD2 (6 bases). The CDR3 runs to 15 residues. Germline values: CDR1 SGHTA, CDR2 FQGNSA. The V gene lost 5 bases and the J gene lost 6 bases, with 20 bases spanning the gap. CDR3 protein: CASSLSEGSVREQYF. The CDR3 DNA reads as TGTGCCAGCAGCCTCTCGGAGGGCAGCGTCCGCGAGCAGTACTTC.

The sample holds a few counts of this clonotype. The DNA for the CDR3 is TGCAGTGCTAGAGATCCCGGGGCCCCCTACGAGCAGTACTTC. It translates to CSARDPGAPYEQYF. The chain uses TRBV20-1 and TRBJ2-7; TRBD1 or TRBD2 may be the D gene (5 bases each). CDR1 DFQATT and CDR2 SNEGSKA come from the germline V gene (reference sequence). CDR3 size: 14 residues. The V end lost 0 bases, the J end lost 2 bases, and 11 bases lay between the germline ends.

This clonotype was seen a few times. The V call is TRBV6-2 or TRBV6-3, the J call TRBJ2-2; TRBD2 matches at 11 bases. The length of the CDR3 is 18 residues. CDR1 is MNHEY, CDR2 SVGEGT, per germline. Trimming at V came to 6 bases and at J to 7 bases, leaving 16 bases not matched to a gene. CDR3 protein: CASRTPRLAGGGNGELFF. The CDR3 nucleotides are TGTGCCAGCAGAACTCCGCGTCTAGCGGGAGGCGGGAACGGGGAGCTGTTTTTT.

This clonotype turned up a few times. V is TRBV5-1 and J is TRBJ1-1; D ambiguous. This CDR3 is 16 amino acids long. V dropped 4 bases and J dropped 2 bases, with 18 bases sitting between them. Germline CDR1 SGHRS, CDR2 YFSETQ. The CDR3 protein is CASSLFVGIGNTEAFF. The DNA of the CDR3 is TGCGCCAGCAGCCTTTTCGTTGGGATCGGAAACACTGAAGCTTTCTTT.